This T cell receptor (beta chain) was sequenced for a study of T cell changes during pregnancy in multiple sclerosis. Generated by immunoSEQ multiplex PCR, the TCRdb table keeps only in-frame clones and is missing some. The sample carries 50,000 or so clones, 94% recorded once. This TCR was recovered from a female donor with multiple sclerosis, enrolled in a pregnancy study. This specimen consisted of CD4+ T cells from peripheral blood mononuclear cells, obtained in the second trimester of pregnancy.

CDR3 sequence (DNA): TGTGCCAGCAGCTTAACTCCGACAGGTTCGGGCACCGGGGAGCTGTTTTTT. Amino acid sequence: CASSLTPTGSGTGELFF. The V call is TRBV7-3, the J call TRBJ2-2; D might be TRBD1 (6 bases). CDR1 SGHTA and CDR2 FQGTGA come from the germline V gene. V shed 0 bases and J shed 4 bases, with 15 bases lying between them. CDR3 length: 17 amino acids.